The present TCR beta chain was sequenced within a study of blood T cell repertoires in COVID-19 (TCRdb year 2020). Some background on the complete study: Samples from collaborators originated in the United States, Italy and Spain and spanned both the acute and convalescent phases of COVID-19. Samples were obtained from the ongoing ImmuneRACE study (first 160 participants) and from some 1,200 subjects provided by 6 global collaborators. The dataset comprised deeply sampled blood TCRbeta repertoires from subjects exposed to, actively infected with, or recovered from COVID-19. The prospective study material was composed of cDNA or gDNA derived from T cells, B-cell-depleted T cells, or PBMCs. The repertoires were released in a freely available public database intended as a resource for research on the immune response to SARS-CoV-2. Where HLA class I and class II types were available, the types were taken from metadata supplied by the sample provider, not from assay-based typing. Nearly every sample came with metadata listing a de-identified subject ID, COVID-19 status, age in years and sex. The research as a whole found: The quantity of clinical and demographic metadata differed by source and by participant and was supplied without curation.

CDR1 and CDR2, looked up from the germline V gene (reference sequence), are SEHNR and FQNEAQ. The CDR3 has 15 amino acids, counting the end cysteine and phenylalanine. The only DNA kept is the CDR3, 45 bases in frame from the first base. V gives up 3 bases and J gives up 8 bases, and the segment between their germline ends measures 16 bases. The immunoSEQ Assay, a bias-controlled multiplex PCR, was used to amplify TCRbeta CDR3 regions from genomic DNA. In the authors' own workflow: Within the assay, amplification of reference gene primers was used to estimate how many nucleated cells each sample contained. Sequence reads were collapsed and filtered to measure the absolute abundance of every unique TCRbeta CDR3 rearrangement. For each sample, productive Simpson clonality was calculated by taking the square root of Simpson's diversity index across productive rearrangements. TCRdb holds this immuneACCESS table with in-frame rearrangements only. Some clones are missing; in checked studies, unresolved V genes explain under half, and the rest has no known cause. V and J calls plus clone size are reproduced from that table; the DNA served to infer D and trimming. This sample gives over 250,000 clones in total; about 87% of them show up just once. The top ten constitute approximately 9% of the sample.

In the prospective study, participants were about 18 to 95 years old, resided in 24 geographic areas of the United States, and were enrolled through a virtual design. In the prospective study, participants were assigned to cohorts based on the clinical history participants reported in a screening survey and a study questionnaire. Recovered participants in ImmuneRACE Cohort 3 were defined as having two consecutive negative NP/OP PCR tests, clearance from a healthcare professional, or resolution of symptoms. In the prospective study, mobile phlebotomists collected whole blood, serum and a nasopharyngeal or oropharyngeal swab from each participant. Prospective study participants could optionally give additional blood draws and questionnaires over a roughly 2-month period. Blood samples from the prospective study were shipped frozen or at room temperature prior to DNA extraction. About this clone itself: Which antigen it targets is not known. No much larger clonotype is one base removed from it; base qualities were not supplied.

The sequencing sample was made of PBMCs or T cells enriched from blood (not recorded which). The source of this sequence is a woman aged 18-30 years who had recovered from COVID-19. The V gene is TRBV7-9 and the J gene is TRBJ1-4, with TRBD1 perhaps the D gene, on 5 matching bases. The CDR3 loop reads CASSLIGAGEEKLFF. In nucleotides, the sequence is TGTGCCAGCAGCTTGATAGGGGCGGGAGAGGAAAAACTGTTTTTT.